This T cell receptor (beta chain) was found in a study of blood T cells in healthy people across ages. Then a second PCR, running about 6 to 12 cycles, was carried out with a sample-barcoded 5' primer and a J-beta primer mix. Samples each returned at least 2.5 million CDR3-containing paired-end reads. TCRdb passed the 5' RACE reads through MiXCR, listing each CDR3 protein once. The sample shows 630,000 or so distinct CDR3 sequences, approximately 29% of them seen only once. As concerns this clonotype: Its antigen is as yet unknown. A junction end diverges from the germline sequence, so it may reflect a read error.

This CDR3 spans 12 amino acids. The germline gives CDR1 KGHSH, CDR2 LQKENI. Study-wide results and limits: From one million sequenced T cells, diversity estimates were lower bounds. A greater number of naive CD4+ cells and higher diversity distinguished long-lived donors from aged donors. Older age coincided with a roughly linear decline in TCR beta diversity per million T cells.

The source material was blood. This clonotype originated in a woman aged 80 or over in good health. The chain combines TRBV18 with TRBJ1-1, with D unclear. The CDR3 nucleotides read TGTGCCGGCTCACCAATGGGAACTGAAGCTTTCTTT. It yields the protein CAGSPMGTEAFF.